This TCR beta chain was recovered during a study of cytomegalovirus exposure and HLA in healthy donors (dated by TCRdb to about 2017). As for the study more broadly: An earlier analysis of several hundred of the donors reported 250 to 300 Gb of sequence data and roughly 110 million unique TCR beta sequences from about 200 million T cells. An early release that covered roughly 600 HLA-typed donors contained about 300 gigabases of sequencing data and 75 million to 100 million unique TCR sequences. Of the 350 to 400 genotyped donors, 81% fell in the genetic ancestry cluster associated with self-reported Caucasian donors. The study aimed to test whether signatures of past pathogen exposure could be identified by cataloging public T cell receptors. The study used immunosequencing to profile the T cell repertoires of more than 650 subjects and linked those repertoires to cytomegalovirus serostatus. Besides the first cohort of around 670 subjects, a separate validation cohort made up of 120 or so different subjects was used. To predict cytomegalovirus infection status, the study combined high-throughput TCR immunosequencing, statistical association of individual TCRs with disease status, and machine learning. A later analysis re-examined previously published TCR beta repertoires from just over 650 donors and added high-resolution HLA genotyping to investigate patterns of TCR occurrence. In the later analysis, no new phenotypic data were used to find candidate immune exposures; instead, reliance was placed on TCR beta sequences and their occurrence across donors. In an earlier analysis of roughly 580 of the donors, high-throughput TCR beta sequencing was used to judge whether each TCR beta V gene segment behaved as functional or pseudogenic. Donor age, sex, ethnicity and CMV serostatus were compiled together with the repertoire data. In a later genetic analysis, genome-wide SNP genotypes for about 55% of the roughly 700 donors were used, and that subset was treated as a discovery cohort. Every repertoire in the discovery cohort had been generated on one and the same sequencing platform. HLA typing covered class I and class II loci at four-digit resolution. The number of typed donors differed by locus: about 620-630 for A, B, C, DRB1 and DQB1; 500 to 550 for DQA1; 606 for DPA1; and 400 to 480 for DPB1. Five DR-DQ haplotypes were handled as single units for association and clustering because linkage in the cohort was strong. Among about 390 genotyped donors of the cohort, an average of around 240,000 unique TCR beta nucleotide sequences were sequenced per donor, about a sixth of them non-productive.

The cohort comprised some 700 healthy bone marrow donors. Cohort members were all nominally healthy when sampled, although unrecorded immune exposures were likely present. The donor was CMV seronegative and belonged to the group of roughly 330 seronegative cohort members. A peripheral blood sample was collected from each donor, and TCR beta sequencing was performed on peripheral blood mononuclear cells. Genomic DNA extraction from the blood cell samples was performed with the Qiagen DNeasy Blood Extraction Kit. CDR1 SNHLY and CDR2 FYNNEI are derived from the germline V gene. From the cysteine up to the phenylalanine, the CDR3 has a length of 12 residues. Kept here is only the CDR3 DNA, which spans 36 bases and is read in frame from base 1. V is pared back by 0 bases and J by 7 bases, with 4 bases lying between the germline termini. Broader findings and caveats from the paper: An association between a missense DCLRE1C variant and V-gene and J-gene trimming of TCR beta chains was found in a later genetic analysis and replicated in an independent cohort. Specific HLA alleles were associated with 16,951 TCR beta sequences at a false discovery rate of 0.05 in a later analysis. When HLA alleles, especially DR and DQ, strongly co-occurred, TCR associations were difficult to assign to individual alleles. According to a later analysis, parvovirus B19, influenza, CMV and Epstein-Barr virus appeared linked to several top co-occurrence clusters. In this cohort, only TCR beta chains were sequenced, and detectable features were limited by the absence of alpha or paired-chain data. It was suggested by the authors that the approach could potentially be generalized to other disease states and immunological phenotypes. Linkage disequilibrium might explain the correlated functional status among segregating V segments, but an unknown experimental factor could not be ruled out. A further reported finding was that TCR beta sequences accurately predicted the HLA-A and HLA-B alleles for most subjects in the first cohort. For the cohort, immune exposure information was limited to CMV serostatus. Because HLA typing was unavailable for some donors at each locus, only the typed subset was used in association tests. In a later analysis, most CMV-associated TCR beta chains were found to appear HLA-restricted, with HLA associations seemingly driven largely by CMV exposure. Because counts were too low, approximately 18 rarely observed V segments, including chromosome 9 orphons, were excluded from the earlier analysis of 500 to 700 of the donors. In vitro tests confirmed that three of the cytomegalovirus-associated TCR beta chains recognize cytomegalovirus antigens. Presence/absence analyses assumed roughly uniform sequencing depth across donors, an assumption that may not hold. A cluster of highly shared sequence variants was judged likely to represent a technical artifact of the sequencing pipeline. Most TCR sequences were observed very rarely across donors, whereas some public TCRs were present in many individuals. According to a later genetic analysis, donors in an Asian-associated ancestry cluster had fewer N-insertions in productive TCRs than the approximately 700-donor mean. Some IMGT-functional V segments, including TRBV6-2 and TRBV6-3, could not be distinguished by the 87-base-pair reads and were therefore excluded. Broadly in line with IMGT annotations, most TCR beta V segments showed up in productive rearrangements about 87% or about 30% of the time in an earlier analysis of 587 of the donors. The classifier was reported to diagnose cytomegalovirus status with high specificity and sensitivity in both the original cohort and the validation cohort. In a later analysis, HLA-associated TCR beta chains were found to be more clonally expanded and to have lower generation probabilities than equally common non-associated chains. According to a later analysis, TCR association rates differed among HLA loci, with DRB1 alleles showing the most associated TCRs and HLA-C alleles showing the fewest. In the study, 150 to 200 TCR beta chains were listed as associated with cytomegalovirus.

Remarks on this clone: The antigen it binds to is not known. No quality values exist for individual bases; no much larger clone is one base distant.

Libraries were made using the immunoSEQ multiplex PCR assay. A mixture of 60 forward primers for TCR Vbeta segments and 13 reverse primers for TCR Jbeta segments was used in the multiplex PCR. Amplification of the CDR3 region of rearranged TCR beta genes was performed with a multiplex PCR assay on genomic DNA. The amplified TCR beta libraries were sequenced on the Illumina HiSeq System as 87-base-pair reads. The paper's processing steps were these. Across the 670 or so repertoires, a later analysis counted tens of millions of unique TCR beta chains, roughly 11 million of which were shared by at least two donors. Raw reads were error-corrected and collapsed into unique sequences with a nearest-neighbor algorithm that merged closely related sequences to remove PCR and sequencing errors. To assign V, D and J gene segments, CDR3 sequences were aligned to IMGT reference sequences. Each retained sequence needed at least a six-nucleotide match to both a V gene segment and a J gene segment. A rearrangement counted as productive if the CDR3 had no stop codons and remained in frame with V and J, and every other rearrangement counted as non-productive. CDR3 was defined by IMGT convention, running from the second conserved V-encoded cysteine to the conserved J-encoded phenylalanine. The earlier analysis of fewer than 750 of the donors excluded sequences that lacked an unambiguous match to a single V gene segment. An earlier analysis of about 600 of the donors called V segments functional above 56.7% productive rearrangements and segregating when the between-donor standard deviation exceeded 5%. To diagnose cytomegalovirus status from the catalog of TCR beta chain sequences, a statistical classification framework was built. In a later analysis, V and J genes were assigned by comparing TCR nucleotide sequences against IMGT/GENE-DB human TR gene sequences. Using the TCRdist pipeline, a later analysis assigned CDR3 sequences along with most-parsimonious VDJ recombination scenarios. In a later analysis, each TCR beta chain was defined by its CDR3 amino acid sequence together with its V-gene family, and reads lacking a unique V-gene family were excluded. In a later analysis, 500 to 700 highly shared, low-generation-probability nucleotide sequences were removed to address suspected cross-contamination and a sequencing artifact. A later analysis calculated a clonal expansion index for each public chain from normalized within-repertoire ranks of inferred template counts. In a later analysis, generation probabilities were computed using a VDJ recombination model fitted to out-of-frame rearrangements, and the results were checked against IGoR. Hypergeometric tests were used in a later analysis to score TCR-TCR, TCR-HLA and TCR-CMV co-occurrence, with a repertoire-size bias correction applied to the TCR pairs. To estimate false discovery rates, a later analysis permuted the HLA or CMV assignments 20 times. In a later analysis, co-occurring TCRs were grouped using DBSCAN, and TCRdist sequence similarity was added for clustering within HLA-allele-positive subsets. For co-occurrence clustering, repertoires with fewer than 30,000 or more than 120,000 public chains were excluded, along with a handful of repertoires with anomalous nucleotide sharing. In TCRdb, the immuneACCESS table is reduced to in-frame sequences with V and J assigned. These tables do not hold every clone; where another copy was compared, an unresolved V gene accounts for under half, and the others remain unexplained. The V and J calls and clone size were taken over from that table, and D and trimming were inferred from the DNA. The sample data list about 160,000 clones, and approximately 80% of these were observed just once. The ten largest clones add up to about 4.7% of the sample.

This sequence was found in a man aged 25-45 years in good health and CMV-seronegative. The sequence links TRBV2 to TRBJ2-1; the D gene cannot be named for sure. Sequenced sample: PBMCs. The CDR3 region has the sequence CASSEARNEQFF. At the DNA level, the sequence is TGTGCCAGCAGTGAAGCCAGAAATGAGCAGTTCTTC.